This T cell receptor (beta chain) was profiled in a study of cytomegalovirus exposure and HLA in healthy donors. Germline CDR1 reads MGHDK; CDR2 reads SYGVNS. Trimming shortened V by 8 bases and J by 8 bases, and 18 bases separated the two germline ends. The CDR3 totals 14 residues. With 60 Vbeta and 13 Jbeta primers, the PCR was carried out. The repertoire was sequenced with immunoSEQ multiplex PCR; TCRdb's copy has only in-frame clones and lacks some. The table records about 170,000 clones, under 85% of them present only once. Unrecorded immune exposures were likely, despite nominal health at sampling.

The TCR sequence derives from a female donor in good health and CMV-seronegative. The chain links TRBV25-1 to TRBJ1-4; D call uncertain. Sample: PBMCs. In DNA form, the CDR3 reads TGTGCCAGCTCCGGAGGACGCTTGTTGGAAAAACTGTTTTTT. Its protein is CASSGGRLLEKLFF.